The 30 T cell receptor beta chains below all came from one sample that was sequenced in a study of glioma-infiltrating T cells. Amplification of TCR alpha and beta CDR3 regions from RNA used iRepertoire nested multiplex PCR. TCRdb called the multiplex PCR reads again in MiXCR, with one record for every CDR3 protein. The sample includes 110,000 or so distinct CDR3 sequences, less than 30% of them seen just once. The sequenced material came from glioma tissue, nonneoplastic brain tissue, or PBMCs (not recorded which). Receptors were obtained from a human donor with low-grade glioma or glioblastoma, undergoing nonglioma brain surgery, or in good health (not recorded which).

The gene calls are TRBV29-1 and TRBJ1-4; 8 bases fit TRBD1. With V trimmed by 5 bases and J by 7 bases, 0 bases remained unmatched. The CDR3 extends over 11 amino acids. CDR1 is SQVTM, CDR2 ANQGSEA, per germline. CDR3 in DNA: TGCAGCGTTACAGGGGGTGAAAAACTGTTTTTT. Amino acids: CSVTGGEKLFF.

This clonotype was picked up many times. The chain links TRBV7-9 to TRBJ2-7, with no clear D. V lost 5 bases to trimming and J lost 3 bases, with 5 bases between them. CDR3 size: 11 residues. From germline, CDR1 is SEHNR and CDR2 FQNEAQ (reference sequence). The CDR3 nucleotides read TGTGCCAGCAGCCCAAACTACGAGCAGTACTTC. This encodes CASSPNYEQYF.

This clonotype occurred many times. The chain combines TRBV6-1 with TRBJ1-3; D gene unclear. Germline V gene lookup returns CDR1 MNHNS and CDR2 SASEGT. This CDR3 has 14 residues. Trimming pared 6 bases from V and 3 bases from J, leaving 12 bases between. The CDR3 nucleotides read TGTGCCAGCAGCAAAGGGTTGTATGGAAACACCATATATTTT. Protein sequence: CASSKGLYGNTIYF.

On this clonotype itself: A much more abundant neighbour one base away suggests this may be a read error. The rearrangement joins TRBV2 to TRBJ2-3, with D possibly being TRBD2 (6 bases). V dropped 6 bases and J dropped 0 bases, with 10 bases sitting between them. Germline lookup yields CDR1 SNHLY and CDR2 FYNNEI. CDR3 length: 14 amino acids. The CDR3 DNA reads TGTGCCAGCAGACCAACTAGCAGCACAGATACGCAGTATTTT. This translates into CASRPTSSTDTQYF.

This clonotype showed up just a few times. CDR3 in amino acids: CASSQEGPGPYEQYF. Written as DNA, the CDR3 is TGCGCCAGCAGCCAAGAAGGCCCCGGGCCCTACGAGCAGTACTTC. This chain joins TRBV4-1 and TRBJ2-7; D uncertain. The CDR3 runs to 15 residues. Germline CDR1 and CDR2: MGHRA and YSYEKL. V lost 0 bases to trimming and J lost 2 bases, with 11 bases between them.

Points on this clonotype: At one end the junction does not follow the germline gene, possibly because of a read error. The chain has TRBV20-1 and TRBJ1-2; D gene ambiguous. From germline, CDR1 is DFQATT and CDR2 SNEGSKA (reference sequence). This CDR3 has 14 amino acids. The CDR3 DNA is TGCGGTGCTAGAGTCTGGATAGCTAACTATGGCTACACCTTC. Translation gives CGARVWIANYGYTF.

J is TRBJ2-3 and V is TRBV6-4; 12 bases map to TRBD2. V gave up 4 bases and J gave up 8 bases; unmatched junction bases: 4. The CDR3 sequence is 14 residues long. Germline lookup yields CDR1 MRHNA and CDR2 SNTAGT. The CDR3, as DNA: TGTGCCAGCAGTGTCGGGACTAGCGGGTCTACGCAGTATTTT. As protein: CASSVGTSGSTQYF.

Ten or more counts support this clonotype. This rearrangement joins TRBV20-1 to TRBJ2-7, with 12 positions matching TRBD2. Germline V gives CDR1 DFQATT, CDR2 SNEGSKA (reference sequence). The CDR3 totals 14 residues. V gave up 6 bases and J gave up 3 bases; unmatched junction bases: 6. The CDR3: CSASRTSGNYEQYF. CDR3 DNA sequence: TGCAGTGCCTCTCGGACTAGCGGGAACTACGAGCAGTACTTC.

The V and J genes are TRBV6-1 and TRBJ2-5; no reliable D call. This CDR3 contains 15 residues. Germline V lookup: CDR1 MNHNS, CDR2 SASEGT. The chain's CDR3 is CVSTPETRNQETQYF. The CDR3 DNA sequence: TGTGTTAGCACCCCCGAGACGCGTAACCAAGAGACCCAGTACTTC.

This clonotype was detected a few times. V and J are TRBV7-9 and TRBJ1-2, with D perhaps matching TRBD1 (5 bases). V was shortened by 5 bases and J by 2 bases, with 18 bases between the two germline ends. The CDR3 runs 16 residues. Germline loops: CDR1 SEHNR, CDR2 FQNEAQ (reference sequence). The CDR3 DNA reads TGTGCCAGCAGCGCCCGTGGGAGGGGCGTGAACTATGGCTACACCTTC. This translates into CASSARGRGVNYGYTF.

This clonotype was counted at least ten times. V and J are TRBV9 and TRBJ2-7, with D perhaps TRBD1 or TRBD2 (5 bases each). The ends were cut back, 3 bases at V and 5 bases at J, with 12 bases in the middle. Looked up from germline, CDR1 is SGDLS and CDR2 is YYNGEE. The CDR3 is 13 residues long. Written as DNA, the CDR3 is TGTGCCAGCAGCGGGGGACCGGCAGACGAGCAGTACTTC. It codes for CASSGGPADEQYF.

Worth noting for this clonotype: A much larger clone lies a single base off, so this may be a read error. As the CDR3 is not closed by the conserved phenylalanine or tryptophan, this likely results from a read error. The V gene is TRBV6-2 or TRBV6-3, the J gene TRBJ2-5; 9 nucleotides line up with TRBD1. With V trimmed by 6 bases and J by 6 bases, 8 bases remained unmatched. The germline gives CDR1 MNHEY, CDR2 SVGEGT. The CDR3 covers 14 residues. CDR3 coding DNA: TGTGCCAGCAGCCAAACAGGGGGCCGGAAGACCCAGTACCTC. This codes for CASSQTGGRKTQYL.

This clonotype was observed once. The junction differs from germline at one of its ends, possibly a read error. For the CDR3, the DNA is TGTGACAGCAGGGATGGTGCATCGGGCACTGAAGCTTTCTTT. Residues: CDSRDGASGTEAFF. This chain uses TRBV5-4 with TRBJ1-1; D is possibly TRBD1 (5 bases). This CDR3 comprises 14 residues. Germline V CDR1 and CDR2: SGHNT, YYREEE (reference sequence).

This clonotype was detected only once. The CDR3 loop reads CASSPGGGRNEQYF. The CDR3 DNA reads TGCGCCAGCAGCCCGGGAGGGGGGCGGAACGAGCAGTACTTC. The V call is TRBV5-1, the J call TRBJ2-7, with 8 bases identical to TRBD2. Germline assignment: CDR1 SGHRS and CDR2 YFSETQ. This CDR3 is built from 14 residues. Losses at the gene ends were 4 bases for V and 5 bases for J; bases not matched to a gene: 8.

As regards this clonotype: Its ends do not fully match the called genes, so a read error is possible. This rearrangement joins TRBV5-4 to TRBJ1-4; TRBD1 agrees at 8 bases. This CDR3 contains 15 residues. Germline lookup yields CDR1 SGHNT and CDR2 YYREEE (reference sequence). The CDR3 here is CAGSTTAGGEEKLFF. Here the CDR3 DNA reads TGTGCCGGCAGCACGACGGCAGGGGGCGAGGAAAAACTGTTTTTT. Complete variable domain (other parts from reference TRBV5-4 and TRBJ1-4): ETGVTQSPTHLIKTRGQQVTLRCSSQSGHNTVSWYQQALGQGPQFIFQYYREEENGRGNFPPRFSGLQFPNYSSELNVNALELDDSALYLCAGSTTAGGEEKLFFGSGTQLSVL.

The table lists this clonotype with many counts. The rearrangement uses TRBV7-3 and TRBJ1-1; D is undetermined. This CDR3 spans 15 amino acids. The germline V gene has CDR1 SGHTA and CDR2 FQGTGA. The V end lost 2 bases, the J end lost 1 base, and 11 bases lay between the germline ends. CDR3 amino acids: CASSLFGGPNTEAFF. The CDR3 region has the DNA TGTGCCAGCAGCTTATTCGGTGGTCCGAACACTGAAGCTTTCTTT.

This clonotype was seen more than once but under ten times. The chain combines TRBV7-9 with TRBJ1-1; weak D call: TRBD1 (6 bases). CDR3 length equals 12 residues. CDR1 SEHNR and CDR2 FQNEAQ come from the germline V gene (reference sequence). Trimming stripped 5 bases from V and 7 bases from J, with 11 bases between. The CDR3 coding sequence is TGTGCCAGCAGCCCGGACAGCAATGAAGCTTTCTTT. Translated: CASSPDSNEAFF.

The chain combines TRBV10-3 with TRBJ2-5; no definite D call. Looked up from germline, CDR1 is ENHRY and CDR2 is SYGVKD. The length of the CDR3 is 12 residues. Trimming removed 4 bases from V and 2 bases from J, with 5 bases in between. This chain's CDR3 is CAISGEQETQYF. The CDR3 DNA sequence: TGTGCCATCAGTGGCGAACAAGAGACCCAGTACTTC.

This clonotype has a count of ten or more. V usage is TRBV7-7 and J usage is TRBJ2-7; D might be TRBD1 (6 bases). Germline V gene data show CDR1 as SSHAT and CDR2 as FNYEAQ (reference sequence). The CDR3 is 13 residues long. V lost 3 bases and J lost 3, with 9 bases in between. Here the CDR3 reads CASSFGQNYEQYF. The CDR3 DNA reads as TGTGCCAGCAGCTTTGGACAGAACTACGAGCAGTACTTC.

This chain joins TRBV28 and TRBJ2-7; 8 nucleotides align to TRBD2. Trimming cost V 7 bases and J 12 bases; bases outside gene matches: 14. This CDR3 is 13 amino acids long. In germline, CDR1 is MDHEN, CDR2 SYDVKM. The CDR3 protein is CASKGSAREALYF. DNA of the CDR3: TGTGCCAGCAAGGGCTCGGCGCGGGAGGCCCTGTACTTC.

This clonotype was recorded many times. The chain links TRBV5-1 to TRBJ1-1, with TRBD1 identical over 7 bases. With 1 base clipped from V and 5 bases from J, the junction kept 5 bases outside the gene matches. This CDR3 is 14 amino acids long. The germline gives CDR1 SGHRS, CDR2 YFSETQ. This CDR3 reads CASSLTTGRTEAFF. The CDR3 DNA reads TGCGCCAGCAGCTTGACGACAGGGAGGACTGAAGCTTTCTTT.

This clonotype appeared a single time. V gene TRBV24-1 combines with J gene TRBJ2-7; tentatively, D is TRBD1 (6 bases). The CDR3 covers 15 residues. V shed 2 bases and J shed 6 bases, with 16 bases lying between them. From germline, CDR1 is KGHDR and CDR2 SFDVKD. In DNA, the CDR3 is TGTGCCACCAGTGATTCTTCATCAGGGGCCGGCGAGCAGTACTTC. Encoded protein: CATSDSSSGAGEQYF.

The chain recombines TRBV5-1 with TRBJ1-2; D is ambiguous. Per germline, CDR1 SGHRS and CDR2 YFSETQ. The CDR3 loop spans 15 amino acids. Trimming took off 4 bases at V and 7 bases at J, with 20 bases between the two ends. CDR3 sequence: CASSADSGPFAGYTF. DNA of the CDR3: TGCGCCAGCAGCGCCGACTCCGGACCCTTTGCTGGCTACACCTTC.

With regard to this clonotype: Its ends do not fully match the called genes, so a read error is possible. The chain has TRBV15 and TRBJ2-1, with 12 positions matching TRBD2. This CDR3 contains 16 residues. Germline V gene data show CDR1 as LNHNV and CDR2 as YYDKDF (reference sequence). CDR3 protein: CATGRDLAGGQDEQFF. For the CDR3, the DNA is TGTGCCACCGGCAGAGATCTAGCGGGGGGGCAAGATGAGCAGTTCTTT.

This clonotype has ten or more counts. The genes are TRBV7-2 and TRBJ2-7; D unresolved. This CDR3 contains 14 residues. CDR1 and CDR2 (germline): SGHTA, FQGNSA. Trimming cost V 1 base and J 3 bases, with 10 bases left between them. CDR3 sequence (DNA): TGTGCCAGCAGCTTAGATAACGGGCGCTACGAGCAGTACTTC. The encoded protein is CASSLDNGRYEQYF.

This sequence joins TRBV29-1 and TRBJ2-1, with a weak D call TRBD1 (6 bases). V lost 5 bases, J lost 9 bases, and 8 bases lay in between. The CDR3 covers 10 residues. CDR1 and CDR2 (germline): SQVTM, ANQGSEA. Here the CDR3 reads CSVSTGEQFF. Written as DNA, the CDR3 is TGCAGCGTTTCGACAGGTGAGCAGTTCTTC.

V is TRBV6-2 or TRBV6-3 and J is TRBJ2-7, with TRBD1 matching over 7 bases. Germline V gene lookup returns CDR1 MNHEY and CDR2 SVGEGT. Trimming cost V 2 bases and J 3 bases; bases outside gene matches: 4. The CDR3 has 14 residues. Here the CDR3 DNA reads TGTGCCAGCAGTTACATGGACAGGCTCTACGAGCAGTACTTC. As protein: CASSYMDRLYEQYF.

The CDR3 DNA reads as TGTGCCAGCAGTGAGAACGCAGGGAATGGCTACACTGAAGCTTTCTTT. Translation: CASSENAGNGYTEAFF. The V and J genes are TRBV6-6 and TRBJ1-1; D is perhaps TRBD1 (5 bases). The CDR3 covers 16 residues. Germline values: CDR1 MNHNY, CDR2 SVGAGI (reference sequence). Between the trimmed V and J ends, which lost 5 bases and 3 bases, there was a span of 19 bases.

This clonotype appeared many times. V gene TRBV5-1 combines with J gene TRBJ1-5; 8 bases fit TRBD1. The CDR3 extends over 14 amino acids. Germline V lookup: CDR1 SGHRS, CDR2 YFSETQ. After removal of 5 bases from V and 11 bases from J, the junction contained 12 bases not matched to a gene. The CDR3 DNA follows: TGCGCCAGCAGTCCCGGGACAGGAGATGGGGCCCAGCATTTT. This codes for CASSPGTGDGAQHF.

This clonotype was picked up many times. V gene TRBV4-1 combines with J gene TRBJ1-1, with D hard to call. V lost 8 bases and J 1 base, leaving 14 bases between the germline ends. Germline assignment: CDR1 MGHRA and CDR2 YSYEKL. The CDR3 contains 14 residues. The CDR3 spells CASYSGAQNTEAFF. CDR3 in DNA: TGCGCCAGCTATAGTGGAGCGCAGAACACTGAAGCTTTCTTT.